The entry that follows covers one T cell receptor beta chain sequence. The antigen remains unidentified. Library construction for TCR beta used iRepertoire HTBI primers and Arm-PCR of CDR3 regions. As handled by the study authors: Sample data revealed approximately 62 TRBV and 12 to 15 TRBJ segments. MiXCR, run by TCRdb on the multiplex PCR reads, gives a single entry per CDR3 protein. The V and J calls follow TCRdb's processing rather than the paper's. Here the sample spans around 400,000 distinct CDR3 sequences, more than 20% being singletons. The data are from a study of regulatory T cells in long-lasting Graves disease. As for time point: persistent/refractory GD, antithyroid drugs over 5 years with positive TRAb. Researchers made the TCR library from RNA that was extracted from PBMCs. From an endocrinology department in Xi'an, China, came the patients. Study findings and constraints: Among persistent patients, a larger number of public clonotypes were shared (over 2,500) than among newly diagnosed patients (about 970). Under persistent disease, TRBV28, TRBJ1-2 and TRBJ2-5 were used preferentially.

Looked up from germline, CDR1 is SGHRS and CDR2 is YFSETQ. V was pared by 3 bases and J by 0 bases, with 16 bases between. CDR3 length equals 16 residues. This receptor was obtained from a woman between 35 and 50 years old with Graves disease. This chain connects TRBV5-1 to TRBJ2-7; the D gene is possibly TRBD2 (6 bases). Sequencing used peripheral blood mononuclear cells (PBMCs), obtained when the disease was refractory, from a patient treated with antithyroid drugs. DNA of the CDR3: TGCGCCAGCAGCTCCCGTGGACTAATCAGCTCCTACGAGCAGTACTTC. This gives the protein CASSSRGLISSYEQYF.